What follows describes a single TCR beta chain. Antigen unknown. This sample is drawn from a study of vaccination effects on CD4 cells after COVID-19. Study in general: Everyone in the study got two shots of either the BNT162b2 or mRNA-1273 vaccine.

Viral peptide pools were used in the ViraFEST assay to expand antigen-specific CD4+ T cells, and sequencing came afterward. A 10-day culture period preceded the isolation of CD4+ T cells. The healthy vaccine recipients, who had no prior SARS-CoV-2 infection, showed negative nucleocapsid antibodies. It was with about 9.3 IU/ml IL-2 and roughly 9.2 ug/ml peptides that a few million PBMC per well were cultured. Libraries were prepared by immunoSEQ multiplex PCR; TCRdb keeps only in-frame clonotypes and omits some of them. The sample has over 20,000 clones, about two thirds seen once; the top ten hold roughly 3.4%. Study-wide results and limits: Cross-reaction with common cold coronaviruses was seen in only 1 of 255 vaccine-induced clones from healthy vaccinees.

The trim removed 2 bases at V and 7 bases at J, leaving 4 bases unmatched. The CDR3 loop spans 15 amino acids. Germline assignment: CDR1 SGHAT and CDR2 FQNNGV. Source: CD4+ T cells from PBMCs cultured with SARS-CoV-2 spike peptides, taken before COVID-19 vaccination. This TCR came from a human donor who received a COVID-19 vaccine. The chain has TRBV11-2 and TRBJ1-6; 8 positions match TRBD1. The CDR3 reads CASSLRTGPNSPLHF. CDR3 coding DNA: TGTGCCAGCAGCTTACGGACAGGGCCCAATTCACCCCTCCACTTT.